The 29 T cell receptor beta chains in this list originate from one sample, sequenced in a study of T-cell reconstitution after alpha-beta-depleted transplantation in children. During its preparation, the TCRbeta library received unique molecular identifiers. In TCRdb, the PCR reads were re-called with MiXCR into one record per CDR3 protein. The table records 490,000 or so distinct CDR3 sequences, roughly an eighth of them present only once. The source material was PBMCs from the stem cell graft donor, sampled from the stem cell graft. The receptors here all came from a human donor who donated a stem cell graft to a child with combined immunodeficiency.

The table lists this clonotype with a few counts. This CDR3 is CASSYSDRGSKNIQYF. The CDR3 bases are TGTGCCAGCAGTTACTCAGACCGCGGGTCCAAAAACATTCAGTACTTC. J is TRBJ2-4 and V is TRBV6-5; D may be TRBD2 (5 bases). The CDR3 covers 16 residues. In germline, CDR1 is MNHEY, CDR2 SVGAGI. The V and J ends lost 0 bases and 2 bases respectively, with 11 bases between them.

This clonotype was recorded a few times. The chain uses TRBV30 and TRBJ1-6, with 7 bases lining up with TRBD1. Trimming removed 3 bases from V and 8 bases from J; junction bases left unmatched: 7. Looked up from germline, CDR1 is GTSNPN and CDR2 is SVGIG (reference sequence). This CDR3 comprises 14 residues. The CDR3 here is CAWSVDRAYSPLHF. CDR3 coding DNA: TGTGCCTGGAGCGTTGACAGGGCGTATTCACCCCTCCACTTT.

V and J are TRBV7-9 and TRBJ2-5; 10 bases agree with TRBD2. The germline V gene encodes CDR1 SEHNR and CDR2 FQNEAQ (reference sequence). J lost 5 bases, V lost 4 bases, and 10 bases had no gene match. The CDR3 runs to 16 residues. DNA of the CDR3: TGTGCCAGCAGCTCGACTAGCGGGCCGTTGTGGGAGACCCAGTACTTC. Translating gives CASSSTSGPLWETQYF. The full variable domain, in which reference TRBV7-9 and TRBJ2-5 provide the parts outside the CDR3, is DTGVSQNPRHKITKRGQNVTFRCDPISEHNRLYWYRQTLGQGPEFLTYFQNEAQLEKSRLLSDRFSAERPKGSFSTLEIQRTEQGDSAMYLCASSSTSGPLWETQYFGPGTRLLVL.

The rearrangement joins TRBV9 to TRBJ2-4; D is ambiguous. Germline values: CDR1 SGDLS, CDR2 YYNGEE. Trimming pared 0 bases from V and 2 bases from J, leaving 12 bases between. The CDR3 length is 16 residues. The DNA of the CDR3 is TGTGCCAGCAGCGTAGGTCCCCGGGTCACCAAAAACATTCAGTACTTC. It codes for CASSVGPRVTKNIQYF.

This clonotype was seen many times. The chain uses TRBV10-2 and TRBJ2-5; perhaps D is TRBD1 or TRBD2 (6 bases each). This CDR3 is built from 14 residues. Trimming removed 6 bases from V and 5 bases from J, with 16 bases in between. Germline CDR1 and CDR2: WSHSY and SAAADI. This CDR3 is CASRQGGHVETQYF. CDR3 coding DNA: TGCGCCAGCAGACAGGGAGGCCACGTGGAGACCCAGTACTTC.

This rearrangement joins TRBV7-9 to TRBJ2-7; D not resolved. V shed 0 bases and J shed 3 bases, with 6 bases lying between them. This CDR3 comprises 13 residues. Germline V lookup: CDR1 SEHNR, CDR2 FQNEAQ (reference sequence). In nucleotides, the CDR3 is TGTGCCAGCAGCTTAGCGAGGCACTACGAGCAGTACTTC. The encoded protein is CASSLARHYEQYF.

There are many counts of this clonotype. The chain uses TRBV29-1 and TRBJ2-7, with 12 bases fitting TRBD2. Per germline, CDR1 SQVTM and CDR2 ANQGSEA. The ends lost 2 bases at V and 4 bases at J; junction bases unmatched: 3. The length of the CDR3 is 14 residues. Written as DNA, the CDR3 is TGCAGCGTTGAAACTAGCGGGAGGTTTTACGAGCAGTACTTC. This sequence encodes CSVETSGRFYEQYF.

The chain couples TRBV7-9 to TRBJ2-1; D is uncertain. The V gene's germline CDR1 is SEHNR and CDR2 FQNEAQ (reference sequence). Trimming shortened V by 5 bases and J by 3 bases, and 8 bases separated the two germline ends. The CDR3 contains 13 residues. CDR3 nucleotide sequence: TGTGCCAGCAGCCCGACATACTACAATGAGCAGTTCTTC. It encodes CASSPTYYNEQFF.

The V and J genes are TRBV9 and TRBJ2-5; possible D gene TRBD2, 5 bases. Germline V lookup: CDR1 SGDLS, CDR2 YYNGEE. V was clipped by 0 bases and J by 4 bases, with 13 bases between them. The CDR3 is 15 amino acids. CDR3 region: CASSVGTQRIETQYF. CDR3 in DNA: TGTGCCAGCAGCGTAGGGACCCAGCGGATAGAGACCCAGTACTTC.

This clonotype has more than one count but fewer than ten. The CDR3 is CASSLTSATYEQYF. The CDR3 DNA reads as TGCGCCAGCAGCTTGACTAGCGCGACCTACGAGCAGTACTTC. This chain links TRBV5-1 with TRBJ2-7, with 7 bases aligning to TRBD2. Per the germline V gene, CDR1 is SGHRS and CDR2 is YFSETQ. J was trimmed by 2 bases and V by 1 base; bases with no gene match: 3. The CDR3 loop spans 14 amino acids.

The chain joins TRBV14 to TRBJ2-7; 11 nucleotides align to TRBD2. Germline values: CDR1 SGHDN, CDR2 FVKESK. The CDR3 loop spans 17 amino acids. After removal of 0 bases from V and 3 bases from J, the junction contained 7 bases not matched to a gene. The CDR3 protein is CASSQDFLTSGDYEQYF. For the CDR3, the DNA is TGTGCCAGCAGCCAAGACTTCTTGACTAGCGGGGACTACGAGCAGTACTTC.

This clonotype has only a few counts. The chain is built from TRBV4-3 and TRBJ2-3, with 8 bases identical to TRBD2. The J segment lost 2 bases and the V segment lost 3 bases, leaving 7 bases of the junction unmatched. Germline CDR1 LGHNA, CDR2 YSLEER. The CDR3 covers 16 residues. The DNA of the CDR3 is TGCGCCAGCAGCCAGCTGAGCGGGGGATACACAGATACGCAGTATTTT. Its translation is CASSQLSGGYTDTQYF.

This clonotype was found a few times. CDR3 region: CSAESRAYEQYF. DNA for the CDR3: TGCAGCGCCGAGAGTAGAGCCTACGAGCAGTACTTC. V is TRBV29-1 and J is TRBJ2-7; no reliable D call. Germline V gene data show CDR1 as SQVTM and CDR2 as ANQGSEA. The CDR3 consists of 12 residues. V lost 7 bases and J lost 2, with 12 bases in between.

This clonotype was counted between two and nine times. The CDR3 DNA reads TGTGCCATCAGTGATAGGAAGGGATCGGATACGCAGTATTTT. It yields the protein CAISDRKGSDTQYF. The chain links TRBV10-3 to TRBJ2-3, with no clear D. CDR3 length: 14 amino acids. V shed 3 bases and J shed 6 bases, with 13 bases lying between them. Looked up from germline, CDR1 is ENHRY and CDR2 is SYGVKD.

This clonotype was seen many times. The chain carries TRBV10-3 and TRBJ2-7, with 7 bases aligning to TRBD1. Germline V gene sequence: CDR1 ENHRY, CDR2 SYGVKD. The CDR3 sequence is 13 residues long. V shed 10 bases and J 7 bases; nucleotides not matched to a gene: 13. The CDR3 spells CATARTGGLEQYF. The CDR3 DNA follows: TGTGCCACCGCGAGGACAGGCGGACTGGAGCAGTACTTC.

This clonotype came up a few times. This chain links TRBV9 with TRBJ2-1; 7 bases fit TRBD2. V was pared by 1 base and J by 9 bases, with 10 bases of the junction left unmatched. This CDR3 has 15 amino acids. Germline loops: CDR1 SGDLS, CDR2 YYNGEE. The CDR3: CASSVTVGGSSEQFF. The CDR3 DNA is TGTGCCAGCAGCGTAACAGTAGGCGGGAGCTCTGAGCAGTTCTTC.

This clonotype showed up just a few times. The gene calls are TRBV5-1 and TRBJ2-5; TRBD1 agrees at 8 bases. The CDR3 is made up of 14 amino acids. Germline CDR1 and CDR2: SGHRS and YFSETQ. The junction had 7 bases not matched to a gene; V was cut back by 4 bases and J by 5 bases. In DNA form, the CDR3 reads TGCGCCAGCAGCCCCCAGGGGGCACGGGAGACCCAGTACTTC. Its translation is CASSPQGARETQYF.

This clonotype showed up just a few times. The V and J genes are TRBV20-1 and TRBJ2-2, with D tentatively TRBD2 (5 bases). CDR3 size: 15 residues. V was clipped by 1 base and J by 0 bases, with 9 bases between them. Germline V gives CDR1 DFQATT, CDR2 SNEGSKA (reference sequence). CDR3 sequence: CSARVSGPNTGELFF. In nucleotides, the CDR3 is TGCAGTGCTAGAGTCAGCGGCCCGAACACCGGGGAGCTGTTTTTT.

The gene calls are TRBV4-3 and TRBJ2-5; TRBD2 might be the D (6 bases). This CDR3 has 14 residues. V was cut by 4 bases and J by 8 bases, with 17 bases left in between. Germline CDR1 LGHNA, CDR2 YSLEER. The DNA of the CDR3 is TGCGCCAGCAGCCTCGATGGAGCGGGTGCCACCCAGTACTTC. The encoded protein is CASSLDGAGATQYF.

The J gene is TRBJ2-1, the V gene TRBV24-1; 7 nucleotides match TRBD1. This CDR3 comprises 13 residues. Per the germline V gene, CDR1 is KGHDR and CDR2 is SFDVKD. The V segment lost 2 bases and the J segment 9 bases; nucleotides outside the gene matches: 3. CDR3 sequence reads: CATSDSTGAEQFF. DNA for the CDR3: TGTGCCACCAGTGATTCCACAGGGGCTGAGCAGTTCTTC.

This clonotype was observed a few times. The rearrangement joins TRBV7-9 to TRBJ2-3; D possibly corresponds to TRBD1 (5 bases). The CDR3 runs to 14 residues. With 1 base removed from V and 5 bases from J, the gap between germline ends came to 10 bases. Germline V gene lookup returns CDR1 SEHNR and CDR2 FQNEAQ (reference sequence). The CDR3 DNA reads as TGTGCCAGCAGCTTAGACAGGTTCGGAGATACGCAGTATTTT. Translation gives CASSLDRFGDTQYF.

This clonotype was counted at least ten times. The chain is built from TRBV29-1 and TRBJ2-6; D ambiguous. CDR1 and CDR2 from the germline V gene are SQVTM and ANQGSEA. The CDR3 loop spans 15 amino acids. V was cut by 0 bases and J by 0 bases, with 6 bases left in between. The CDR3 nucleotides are TGCAGCGTTGAAGATCCTCTCTCTGGGGCCAACGTCCTGACTTTC. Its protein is CSVEDPLSGANVLTF.

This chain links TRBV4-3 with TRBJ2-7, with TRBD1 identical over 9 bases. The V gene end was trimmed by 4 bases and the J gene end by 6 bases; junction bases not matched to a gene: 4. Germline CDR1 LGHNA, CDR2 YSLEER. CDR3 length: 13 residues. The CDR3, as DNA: TGCGCCAGCAGCCGGGACAGGGTTTCCGAGCAGTACTTC. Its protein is CASSRDRVSEQYF.

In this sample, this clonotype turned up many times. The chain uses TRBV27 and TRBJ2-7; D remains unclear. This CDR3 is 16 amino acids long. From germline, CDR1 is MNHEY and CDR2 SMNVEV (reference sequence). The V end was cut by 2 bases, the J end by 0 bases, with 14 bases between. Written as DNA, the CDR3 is TGTGCCAGCAGTTTAAAAGTGGTCGGTAGCTCCTACGAGCAGTACTTC. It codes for CASSLKVVGSSYEQYF.

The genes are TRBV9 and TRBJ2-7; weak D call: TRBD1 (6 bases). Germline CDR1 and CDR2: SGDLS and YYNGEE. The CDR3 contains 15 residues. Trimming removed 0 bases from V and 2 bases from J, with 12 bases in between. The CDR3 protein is CASSVGTAWTYEQYF. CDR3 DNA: TGTGCCAGCAGCGTAGGGACAGCCTGGACCTACGAGCAGTACTTC.

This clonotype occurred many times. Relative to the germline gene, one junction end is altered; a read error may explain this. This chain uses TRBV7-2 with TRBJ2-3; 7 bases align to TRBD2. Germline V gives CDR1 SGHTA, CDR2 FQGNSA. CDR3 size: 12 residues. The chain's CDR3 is CASSPQESLAVF. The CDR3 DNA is TGTGCCAGCAGCCCCCAGGAGAGTCTAGCGGTATTC. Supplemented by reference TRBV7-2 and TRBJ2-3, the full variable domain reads GAGVSQSPSNKVTEKGKDVELRCDPISGHTALYWYRQSLGQGLEFLIYFQGNSAPDKSGLPSDRFSAERTGGSVSTLTIQRTQQEDSAVYLCASSPQESLAVFGPGTRLTVL.

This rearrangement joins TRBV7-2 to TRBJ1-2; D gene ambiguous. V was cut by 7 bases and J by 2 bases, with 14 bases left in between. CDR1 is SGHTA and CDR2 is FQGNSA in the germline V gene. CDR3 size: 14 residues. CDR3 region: CASTPRVQNYGYTF. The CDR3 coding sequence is TGTGCCAGCACCCCGAGGGTCCAAAACTATGGCTACACCTTC.

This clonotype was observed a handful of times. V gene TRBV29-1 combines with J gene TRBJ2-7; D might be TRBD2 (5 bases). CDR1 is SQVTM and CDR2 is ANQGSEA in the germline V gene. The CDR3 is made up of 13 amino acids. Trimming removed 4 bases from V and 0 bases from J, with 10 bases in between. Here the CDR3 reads CSVVGLHSYEQYF. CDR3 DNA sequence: TGCAGCGTTGTAGGACTTCACTCCTACGAGCAGTACTTC.

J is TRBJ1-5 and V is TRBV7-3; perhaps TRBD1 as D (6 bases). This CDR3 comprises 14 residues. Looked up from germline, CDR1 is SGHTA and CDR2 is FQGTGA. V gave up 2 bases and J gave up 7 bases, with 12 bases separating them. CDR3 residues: CASSLVPGAQPQHF. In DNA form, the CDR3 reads TGTGCCAGCAGCTTAGTACCGGGGGCCCAGCCCCAGCATTTT.